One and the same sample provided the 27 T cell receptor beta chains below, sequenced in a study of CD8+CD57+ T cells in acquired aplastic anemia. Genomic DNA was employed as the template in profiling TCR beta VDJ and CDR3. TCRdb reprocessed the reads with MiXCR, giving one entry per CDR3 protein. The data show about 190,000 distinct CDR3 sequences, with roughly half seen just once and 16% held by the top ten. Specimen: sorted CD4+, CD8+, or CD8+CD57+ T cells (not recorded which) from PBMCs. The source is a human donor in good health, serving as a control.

CDR3: CASSLNEGETQYF. The CDR3 coding sequence is TGTGCCAGCAGCTTAAATGAGGGGGAGACCCAGTACTTC. V is TRBV7-2 and J is TRBJ2-5; D may be TRBD1 or TRBD2 (5 bases each). Trimming removed 2 bases at V and 5 bases at J, with 9 bases between. Germline V gives CDR1 SGHTA, CDR2 FQGNSA. The CDR3 is 13 residues long.

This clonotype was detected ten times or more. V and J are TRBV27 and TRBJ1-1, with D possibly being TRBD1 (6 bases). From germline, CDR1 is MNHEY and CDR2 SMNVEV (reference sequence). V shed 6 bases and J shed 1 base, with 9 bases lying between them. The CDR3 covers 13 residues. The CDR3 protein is CASSRGRNTEAFF. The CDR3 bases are TGTGCCAGCAGCAGGGGCAGGAACACTGAAGCTTTCTTT.

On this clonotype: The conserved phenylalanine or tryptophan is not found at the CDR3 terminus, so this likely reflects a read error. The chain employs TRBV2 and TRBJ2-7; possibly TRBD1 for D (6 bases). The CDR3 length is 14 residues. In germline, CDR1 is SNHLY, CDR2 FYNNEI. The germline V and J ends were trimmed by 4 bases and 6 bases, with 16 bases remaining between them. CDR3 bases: TGTGCCAGCAGTGTGTATCTACAGGGTGGCGAGCAGTACCTC. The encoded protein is CASSVYLQGGEQYL.

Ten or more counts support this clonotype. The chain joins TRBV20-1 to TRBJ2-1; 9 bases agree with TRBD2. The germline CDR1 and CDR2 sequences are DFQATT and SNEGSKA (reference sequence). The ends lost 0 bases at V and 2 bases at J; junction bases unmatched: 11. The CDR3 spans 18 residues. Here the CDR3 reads CSARDPTPLAGAYNEQFF. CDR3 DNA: TGCAGTGCTAGAGATCCTACCCCCTTAGCGGGGGCCTACAATGAGCAGTTCTTC.

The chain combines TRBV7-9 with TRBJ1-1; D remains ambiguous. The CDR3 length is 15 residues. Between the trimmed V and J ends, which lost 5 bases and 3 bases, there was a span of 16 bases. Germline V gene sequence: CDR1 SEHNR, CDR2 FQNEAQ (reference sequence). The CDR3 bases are TGTGCCAGCAGCCCTTACATGGAGGGAGACACTGAAGCTTTCTTT. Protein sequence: CASSPYMEGDTEAFF.

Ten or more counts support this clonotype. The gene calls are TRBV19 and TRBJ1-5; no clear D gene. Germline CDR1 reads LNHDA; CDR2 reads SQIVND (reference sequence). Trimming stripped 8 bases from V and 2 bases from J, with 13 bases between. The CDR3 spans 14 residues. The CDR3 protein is CASSFLRGNQPQHF. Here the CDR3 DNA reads TGTGCCAGTTCGTTTCTCAGAGGCAATCAGCCCCAGCATTTT.

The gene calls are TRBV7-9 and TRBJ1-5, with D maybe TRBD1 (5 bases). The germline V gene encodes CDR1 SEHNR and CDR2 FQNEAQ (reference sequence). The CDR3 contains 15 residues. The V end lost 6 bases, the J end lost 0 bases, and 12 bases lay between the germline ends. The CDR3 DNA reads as TGTGCCAGCAGTTCCGGACATCTTAGCAATCAGCCCCAGCATTTT. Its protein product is CASSSGHLSNQPQHF.

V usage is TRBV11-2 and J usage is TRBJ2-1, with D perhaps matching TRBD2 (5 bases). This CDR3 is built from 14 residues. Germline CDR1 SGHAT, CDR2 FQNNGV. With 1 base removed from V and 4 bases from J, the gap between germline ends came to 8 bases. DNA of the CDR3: TGTGCCAGCAGCTTAGTCCCGGGATACAATGAGCAGTTCTTC. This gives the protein CASSLVPGYNEQFF.

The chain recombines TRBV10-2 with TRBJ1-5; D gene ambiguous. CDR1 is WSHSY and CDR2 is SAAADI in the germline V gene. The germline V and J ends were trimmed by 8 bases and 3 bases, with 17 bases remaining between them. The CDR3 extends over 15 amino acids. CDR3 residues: CASGGPANANQPQHF. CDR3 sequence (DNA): TGCGCCAGCGGAGGCCCGGCAAACGCCAATCAGCCCCAGCATTTT.

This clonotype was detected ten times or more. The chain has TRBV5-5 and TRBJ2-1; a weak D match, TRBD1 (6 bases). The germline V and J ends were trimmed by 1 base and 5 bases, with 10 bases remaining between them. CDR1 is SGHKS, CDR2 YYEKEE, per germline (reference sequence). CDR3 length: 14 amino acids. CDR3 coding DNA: TGTGCCAGCAGCTTGACAGGGATCCACAATGAGCAGTTCTTC. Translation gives CASSLTGIHNEQFF.

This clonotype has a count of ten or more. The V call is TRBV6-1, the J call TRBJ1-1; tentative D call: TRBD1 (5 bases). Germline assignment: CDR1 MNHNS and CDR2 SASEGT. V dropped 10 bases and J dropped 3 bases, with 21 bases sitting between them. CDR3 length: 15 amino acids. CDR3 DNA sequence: TGTGCCACCTCTCCGGACTCGGGGCTTTACACTGAAGCTTTCTTT. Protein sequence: CATSPDSGLYTEAFF.

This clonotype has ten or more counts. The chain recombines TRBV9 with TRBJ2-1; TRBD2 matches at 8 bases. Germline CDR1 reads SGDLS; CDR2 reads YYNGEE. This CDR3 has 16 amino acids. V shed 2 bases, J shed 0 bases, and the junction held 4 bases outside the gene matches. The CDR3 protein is CASSVSGVSSYNEQFF. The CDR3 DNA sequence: TGTGCCAGCAGCGTTAGCGGGGTGAGCTCCTACAATGAGCAGTTCTTC. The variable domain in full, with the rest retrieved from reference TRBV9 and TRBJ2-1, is DSGVTQTPKHLITATGQRVTLRCSPRSGDLSVYWYQQSLDQGLQFLIQYYNGEERAKGNILERFSAQQFPDLHSELNLSSLELGDSALYFCASSVSGVSSYNEQFFGPGTRLTVL.

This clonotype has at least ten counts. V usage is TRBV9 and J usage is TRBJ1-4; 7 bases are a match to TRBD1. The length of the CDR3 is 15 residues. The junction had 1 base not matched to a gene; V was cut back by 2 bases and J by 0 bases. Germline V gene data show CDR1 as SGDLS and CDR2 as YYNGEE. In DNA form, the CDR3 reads TGTGCCAGCAGCGTTACAGGGGCAACTAATGAAAAACTGTTTTTT. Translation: CASSVTGATNEKLFF. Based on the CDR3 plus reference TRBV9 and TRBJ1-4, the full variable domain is DSGVTQTPKHLITATGQRVTLRCSPRSGDLSVYWYQQSLDQGLQFLIQYYNGEERAKGNILERFSAQQFPDLHSELNLSSLELGDSALYFCASSVTGATNEKLFFGSGTQLSVL.

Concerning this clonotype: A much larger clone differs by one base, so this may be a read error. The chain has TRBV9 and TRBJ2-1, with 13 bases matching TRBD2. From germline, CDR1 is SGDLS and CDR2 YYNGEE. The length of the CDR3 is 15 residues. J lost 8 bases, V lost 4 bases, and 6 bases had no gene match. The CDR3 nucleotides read TGTGCCAGCAGCCTGACTAGCGGGGGGTACGATGAGCAGTTCTTC. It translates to CASSLTSGGYDEQFF.

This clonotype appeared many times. CDR3 amino acids: CASSLQGLLGSPLHF. The CDR3 DNA reads TGTGCCAGCAGCCTACAGGGACTTTTGGGATCACCCCTCCACTTT. The chain joins TRBV6-5 to TRBJ1-6, with D possibly matching TRBD1 (6 bases). Germline loops: CDR1 MNHEY, CDR2 SVGAGI. The CDR3 has 15 residues. V lost 6 bases to trimming and J lost 10 bases, with 19 bases between them.

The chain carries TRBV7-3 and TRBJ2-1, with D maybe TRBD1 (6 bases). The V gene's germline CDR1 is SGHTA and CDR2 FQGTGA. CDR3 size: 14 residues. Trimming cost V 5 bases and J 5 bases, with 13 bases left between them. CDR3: CASSLIGGNNEQFF. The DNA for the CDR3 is TGTGCCAGCAGCCTCATAGGGGGAAACAATGAGCAGTTCTTC. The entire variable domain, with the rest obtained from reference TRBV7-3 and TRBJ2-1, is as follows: GAGVSQTPSNKVTEKGKYVELRCDPISGHTALYWYRQSLGQGPEFLIYFQGTGAADDSGLPNDRFFAVRPEGSVSTLKIQRTERGDSAVYLCASSLIGGNNEQFFGPGTRLTVL.

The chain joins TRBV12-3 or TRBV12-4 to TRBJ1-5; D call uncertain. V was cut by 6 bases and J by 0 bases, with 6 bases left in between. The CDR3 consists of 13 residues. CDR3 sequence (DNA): TGTGCCAGCAGCAGTTATAGCAATCAGCCCCAGCATTTT. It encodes CASSSYSNQPQHF.

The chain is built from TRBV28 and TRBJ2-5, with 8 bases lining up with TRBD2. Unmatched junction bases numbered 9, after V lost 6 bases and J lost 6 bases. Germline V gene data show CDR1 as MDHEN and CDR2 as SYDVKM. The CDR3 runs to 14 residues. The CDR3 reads CASSGGGSGKTQYF. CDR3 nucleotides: TGTGCCAGCAGCGGGGGGGGGTCCGGGAAGACCCAGTACTTC.

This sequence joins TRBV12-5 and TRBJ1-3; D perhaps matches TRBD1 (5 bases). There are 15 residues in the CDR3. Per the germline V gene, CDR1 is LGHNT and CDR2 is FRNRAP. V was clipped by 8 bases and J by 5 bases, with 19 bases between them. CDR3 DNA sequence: TGTGCTAGTCAGAAAGGGGACGCCATGCGAAACACCATATATTTT. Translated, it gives CASQKGDAMRNTIYF.

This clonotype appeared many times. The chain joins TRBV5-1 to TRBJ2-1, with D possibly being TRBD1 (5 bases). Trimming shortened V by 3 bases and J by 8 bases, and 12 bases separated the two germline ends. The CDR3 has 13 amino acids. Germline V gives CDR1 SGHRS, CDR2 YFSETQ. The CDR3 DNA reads TGCGCCAGCAGCTCCGGACAATTCGATGAGCAGTTCTTC. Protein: CASSSGQFDEQFF.

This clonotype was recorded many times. Written as DNA, the CDR3 is TGTGCCAGCAGCCCGGTGAGGGACAGCGCCTTTGCAACTAATGAAAAACTGTTTTTT. This encodes CASSPVRDSAFATNEKLFF. This chain uses TRBV12-3 or TRBV12-4 with TRBJ1-4; the match to TRBD1 covers 7 bases. The V segment lost 6 bases and the J segment 0 bases; nucleotides outside the gene matches: 16. The CDR3 is 19 residues long.

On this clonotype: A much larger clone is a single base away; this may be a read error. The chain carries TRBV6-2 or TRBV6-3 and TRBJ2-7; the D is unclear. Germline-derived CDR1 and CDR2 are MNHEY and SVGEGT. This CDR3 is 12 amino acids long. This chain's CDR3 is CASTHNSYEQCF. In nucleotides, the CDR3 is TGTGCCAGCACCCACAACTCCTACGAGCAGTGCTTC.

CDR3 loop: CASSTGQGKNTQYF. CDR3 sequence (DNA): TGTGCCAGCAGCACGGGACAGGGGAAGAATACGCAGTATTTT. J is TRBJ2-3 and V is TRBV7-9; 10 bases agree with TRBD1. J lost 7 bases, V lost 5 bases, and 6 bases had no gene match. There are 14 residues in the CDR3. CDR1 is SEHNR and CDR2 is FQNEAQ in the germline V gene (reference sequence).

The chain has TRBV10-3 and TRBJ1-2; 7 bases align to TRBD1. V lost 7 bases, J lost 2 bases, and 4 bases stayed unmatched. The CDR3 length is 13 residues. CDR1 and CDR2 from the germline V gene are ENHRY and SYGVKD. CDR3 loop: CAITATGNYGYTF. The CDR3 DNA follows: TGTGCCATCACCGCGACAGGGAACTATGGCTACACCTTC.

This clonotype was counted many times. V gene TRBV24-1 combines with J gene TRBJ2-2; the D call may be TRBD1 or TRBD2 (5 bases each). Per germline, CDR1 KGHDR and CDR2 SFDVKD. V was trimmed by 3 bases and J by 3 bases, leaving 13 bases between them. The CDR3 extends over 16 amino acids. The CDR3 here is CATSDPQPGHTGELFF. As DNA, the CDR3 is TGTGCCACCAGTGATCCACAGCCGGGACACACCGGGGAGCTGTTTTTT.

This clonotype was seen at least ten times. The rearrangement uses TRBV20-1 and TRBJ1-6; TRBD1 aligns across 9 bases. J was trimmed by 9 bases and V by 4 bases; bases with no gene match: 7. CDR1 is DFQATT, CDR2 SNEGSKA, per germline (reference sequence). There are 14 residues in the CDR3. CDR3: CSATRTGEGSPLHF. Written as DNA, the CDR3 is TGCAGTGCTACCAGGACAGGGGAGGGTTCACCCCTCCACTTT.

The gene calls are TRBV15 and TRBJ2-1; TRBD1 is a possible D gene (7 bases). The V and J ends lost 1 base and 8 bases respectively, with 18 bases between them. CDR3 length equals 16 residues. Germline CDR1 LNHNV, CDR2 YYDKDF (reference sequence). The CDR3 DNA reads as TGTGCCACCAGCAGAGCAGGGGGGCGCGGAGGCTATGAGCAGTTCTTC. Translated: CATSRAGGRGGYEQFF.